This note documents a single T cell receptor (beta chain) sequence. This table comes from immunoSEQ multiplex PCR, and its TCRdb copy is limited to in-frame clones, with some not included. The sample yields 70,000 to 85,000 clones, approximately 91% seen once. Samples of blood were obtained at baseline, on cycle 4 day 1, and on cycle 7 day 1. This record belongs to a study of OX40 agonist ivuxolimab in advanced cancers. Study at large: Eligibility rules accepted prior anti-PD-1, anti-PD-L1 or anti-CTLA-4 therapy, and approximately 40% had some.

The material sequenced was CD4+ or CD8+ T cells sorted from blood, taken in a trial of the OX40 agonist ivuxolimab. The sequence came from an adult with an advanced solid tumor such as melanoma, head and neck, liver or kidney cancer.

DNA for the CDR3: TGTGCCAGCAGCTTAGGGGACAGGGAGGGTGAGACCCAGTACTTC. It yields the protein CASSLGDREGETQYF. This chain joins TRBV7-9 and TRBJ2-5, with 9 bases matching TRBD1. V gave up 1 base and J gave up 5 bases; unmatched junction bases: 5. Germline V gene sequence: CDR1 SEHNR, CDR2 FQNEAQ (reference sequence). This CDR3 contains 15 residues.